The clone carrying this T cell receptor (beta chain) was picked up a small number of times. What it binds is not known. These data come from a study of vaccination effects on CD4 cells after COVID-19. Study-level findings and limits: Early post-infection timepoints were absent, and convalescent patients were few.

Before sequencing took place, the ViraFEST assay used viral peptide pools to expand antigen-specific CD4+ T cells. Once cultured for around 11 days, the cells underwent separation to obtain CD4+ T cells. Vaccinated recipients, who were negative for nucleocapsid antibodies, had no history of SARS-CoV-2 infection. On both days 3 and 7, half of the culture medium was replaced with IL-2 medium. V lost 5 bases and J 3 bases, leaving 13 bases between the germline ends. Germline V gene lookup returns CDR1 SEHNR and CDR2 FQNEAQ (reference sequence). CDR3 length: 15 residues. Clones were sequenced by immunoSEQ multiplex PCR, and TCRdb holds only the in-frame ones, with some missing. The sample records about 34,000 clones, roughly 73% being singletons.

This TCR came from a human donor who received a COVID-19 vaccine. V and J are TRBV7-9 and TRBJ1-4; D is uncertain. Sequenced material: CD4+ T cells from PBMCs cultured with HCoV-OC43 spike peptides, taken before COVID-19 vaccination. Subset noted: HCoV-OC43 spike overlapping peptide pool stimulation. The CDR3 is CASSPGLAANEKLFF. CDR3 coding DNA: TGTGCCAGCAGCCCCGGGCTAGCGGCTAATGAAAAACTGTTTTTT. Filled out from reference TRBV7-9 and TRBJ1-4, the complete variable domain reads DTGVSQNPRHKITKRGQNVTFRCDPISEHNRLYWYRQTLGQGPEFLTYFQNEAQLEKSRLLSDRFSAERPKGSFSTLEIQRTEQGDSAMYLCASSPGLAANEKLFFGSGTQLSVL.